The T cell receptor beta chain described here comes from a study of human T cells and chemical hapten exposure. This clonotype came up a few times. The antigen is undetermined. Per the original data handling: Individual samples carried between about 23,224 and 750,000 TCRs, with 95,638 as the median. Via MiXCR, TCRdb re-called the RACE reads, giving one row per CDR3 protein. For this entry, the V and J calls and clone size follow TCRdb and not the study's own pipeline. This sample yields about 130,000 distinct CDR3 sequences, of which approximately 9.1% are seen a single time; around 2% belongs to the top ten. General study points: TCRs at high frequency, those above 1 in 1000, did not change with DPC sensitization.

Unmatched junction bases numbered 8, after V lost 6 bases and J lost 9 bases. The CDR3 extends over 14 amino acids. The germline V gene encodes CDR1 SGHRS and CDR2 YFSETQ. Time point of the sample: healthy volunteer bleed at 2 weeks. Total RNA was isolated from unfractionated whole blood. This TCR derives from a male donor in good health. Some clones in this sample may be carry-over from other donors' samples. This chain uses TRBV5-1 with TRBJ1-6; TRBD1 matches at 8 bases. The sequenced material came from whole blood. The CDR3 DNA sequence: TGCGCCAGCAACTTTGGGACAGGCTCTTCACCCCTCCACTTT. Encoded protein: CASNFGTGSSPLHF. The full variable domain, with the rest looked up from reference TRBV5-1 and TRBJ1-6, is KAGVTQTPRYLIKTRGQQVTLSCSPISGHRSVSWYQQTPGQGLQFLFEYFSETQRNKGNFPGRFSGRQFSNSRSEMNVSTLELGDSALYLCASNFGTGSSPLHFGNGTRLTVT.